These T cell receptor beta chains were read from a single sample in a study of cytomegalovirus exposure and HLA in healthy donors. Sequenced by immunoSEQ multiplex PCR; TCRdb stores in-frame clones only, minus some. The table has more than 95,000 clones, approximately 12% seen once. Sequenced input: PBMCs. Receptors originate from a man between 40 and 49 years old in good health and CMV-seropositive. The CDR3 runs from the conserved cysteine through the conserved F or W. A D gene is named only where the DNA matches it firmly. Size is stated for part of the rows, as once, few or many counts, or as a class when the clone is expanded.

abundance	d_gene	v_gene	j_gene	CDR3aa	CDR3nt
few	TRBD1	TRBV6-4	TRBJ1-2	CASSDLPGQGVYGYTF	TGTGCCAGCAGTGACCTGCCGGGACAGGGGGTCTATGGCTACACCTTC
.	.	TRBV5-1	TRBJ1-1	CASSLADGAEAFF	TGCGCCAGCAGCTTGGCCGACGGGGCTGAAGCTTTCTTT
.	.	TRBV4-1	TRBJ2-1	CASSQRTGHSYNEQFF	TGCGCCAGCAGCCAACGCACAGGGCACTCCTACAATGAGCAGTTCTTC
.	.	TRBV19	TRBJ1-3	CASSATVSGNTIYF	TGTGCCAGTAGTGCCACAGTCTCTGGAAACACCATATATTTT
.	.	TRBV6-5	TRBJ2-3	CASSYWESTDTQYF	TGTGCCAGCAGTTACTGGGAGAGTACAGATACGCAGTATTTT
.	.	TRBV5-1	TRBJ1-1	CASSFTGNTEAFF	TGCGCCAGCAGCTTTACAGGGAACACTGAAGCTTTCTTT
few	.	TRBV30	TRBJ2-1	CAWSPAQGLSDEQFF	TGTGCCTGGAGTCCGGCACAGGGTCTCTCCGATGAGCAGTTCTTC
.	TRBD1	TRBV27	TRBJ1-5	CASSFLPTGEGNQPQHF	TGTGCCAGCAGTTTCCTTCCGACAGGGGAGGGCAATCAGCCCCAGCATTTT
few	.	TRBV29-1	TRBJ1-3	CSVQVSSGNTIYF	TGCAGCGTTCAGGTCAGTTCTGGAAACACCATATATTTT
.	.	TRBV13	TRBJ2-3	CASSIASGDTQYF	TGTGCCAGCAGCATAGCCAGCGGCGATACGCAGTATTTT
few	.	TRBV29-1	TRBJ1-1	CSGGDRAGTEAFF	TGCAGCGGTGGTGACCGGGCGGGGACTGAAGCTTTCTTT
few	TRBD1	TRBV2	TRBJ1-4	CASTQTGADEKLFF	TGTGCCAGCACCCAGACAGGGGCGGATGAAAAACTGTTTTTT
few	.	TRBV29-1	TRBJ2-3	CSVEQFTDTQYF	TGCAGCGTTGAACAGTTCACAGATACGCAGTATTTT
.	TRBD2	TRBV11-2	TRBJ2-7	CASSSPGLAGGSYYEQYF	TGTGCCAGCAGCTCCCCGGGACTAGCGGGAGGGAGCTACTACGAGCAGTACTTC
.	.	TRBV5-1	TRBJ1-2	CASSFVGAEGYTF	TGCGCCAGCAGCTTTGTGGGGGCAGAGGGCTACACCTTC
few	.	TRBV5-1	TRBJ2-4	CASSPGLLLAKNIQYF	TGCGCCAGCAGCCCGGGACTCCTCTTAGCCAAAAACATTCAGTACTTC